This T cell receptor beta chain was profiled in a study of control samples from healthy donors and cancer patients. There are 14 residues in the CDR3. V was cut by 5 bases and J by 3 bases, with 14 bases left in between. Germline V gene data show CDR1 as SEHNR and CDR2 as FQNEAQ (reference sequence). Profiled with immunoSEQ multiplex PCR; TCRdb holds only in-frame clones, not every one. This table has about 150,000 clones, about 93% appearing once. This chain uses TRBV7-9 with TRBJ2-7, with D hard to call. This clonotype was sampled from a middle-aged man in good health. Sample: blood. The CDR3 nucleotides read TGTGCCAGCAGCCCCCGGGTAGCCGTCTACGAGCAGTACTTC. Translation gives CASSPRVAVYEQYF. Using reference TRBV7-9 and TRBJ2-7 for the parts outside the CDR3, the full variable domain is DTGVSQNPRHKITKRGQNVTFRCDPISEHNRLYWYRQTLGQGPEFLTYFQNEAQLEKSRLLSDRFSAERPKGSFSTLEIQRTEQGDSAMYLCASSPRVAVYEQYFGPGTRLTVT.